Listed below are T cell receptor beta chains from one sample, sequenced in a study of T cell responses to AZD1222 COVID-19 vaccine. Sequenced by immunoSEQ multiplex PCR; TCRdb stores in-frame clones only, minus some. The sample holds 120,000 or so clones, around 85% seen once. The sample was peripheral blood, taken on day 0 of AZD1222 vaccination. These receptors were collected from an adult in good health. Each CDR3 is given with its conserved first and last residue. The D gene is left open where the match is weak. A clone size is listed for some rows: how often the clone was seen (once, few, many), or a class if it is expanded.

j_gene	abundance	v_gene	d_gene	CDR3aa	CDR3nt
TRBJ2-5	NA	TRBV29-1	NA	CSVEYLGAETQYF	TGCAGCGTTGAGTACTTAGGGGCAGAGACCCAGTACTTC
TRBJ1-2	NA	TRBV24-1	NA	CATSGPRAPGHANYGYTF	TGTGCCACCAGCGGACCGCGAGCTCCCGGACACGCCAACTATGGCTACACCTTC
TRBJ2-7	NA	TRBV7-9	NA	CASSLASTAYEQYF	TGTGCCAGCAGCTTAGCCTCGACCGCCTACGAGCAGTACTTC
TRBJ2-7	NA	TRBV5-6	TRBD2	CASSLELAGGSSYEQYF	TGTGCCAGCAGCTTGGAACTAGCGGGAGGGAGCTCCTACGAGCAGTACTTC
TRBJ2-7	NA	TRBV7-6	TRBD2	CASSLARTGRDYEQYF	TGTGCCAGCAGCTTAGCACGGACCGGGAGGGACTACGAGCAGTACTTC
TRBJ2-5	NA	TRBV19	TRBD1	CASRSLRGTETQYF	TGTGCCAGTCGCAGCCTCAGGGGGACAGAGACCCAGTACTTC
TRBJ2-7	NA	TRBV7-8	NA	CASSFPGLLSEQYF	TGTGCCAGCAGCTTCCCGGGACTTCTGAGCGAGCAGTACTTC
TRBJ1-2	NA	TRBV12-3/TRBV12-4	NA	CATKGRAYGYTF	TGTGCCACCAAGGGCAGAGCTTATGGCTACACCTTC
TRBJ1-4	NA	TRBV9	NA	CASSVGGTYEKLFF	TGTGCCAGCAGCGTAGGAGGGACCTACGAAAAACTGTTTTTT
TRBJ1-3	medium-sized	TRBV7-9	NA	CASSSLGGPVSGNTIYF	TGTGCCAGCAGCTCCCTTGGAGGGCCAGTCTCTGGAAACACCATATATTTT
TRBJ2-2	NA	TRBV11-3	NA	CASRITGEGTGELFF	TGTGCCAGCAGGATAACAGGGGAGGGCACCGGGGAGCTGTTTTTT
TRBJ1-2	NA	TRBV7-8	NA	CASSLVGGNYGYTF	TGTGCCAGCAGCTTGGTTGGGGGGAACTATGGCTACACCTTC
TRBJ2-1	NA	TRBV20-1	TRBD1	CSAVGQNEQFF	TGCAGTGCCGTGGGACAGAATGAGCAGTTCTTC
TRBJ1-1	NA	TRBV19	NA	CASRRQGGGMNTEAFF	TGTGCCAGTAGAAGACAAGGCGGTGGCATGAACACTGAAGCTTTCTTT
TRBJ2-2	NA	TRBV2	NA	CASRRDSNTGELFF	TGTGCCAGCAGACGGGACTCCAACACCGGGGAGCTGTTTTTT
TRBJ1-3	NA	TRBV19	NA	CASSPQVSGNTIYF	TGTGCCAGTAGTCCCCAAGTCTCTGGAAACACCATATATTTT